A selection of T cell receptor beta chains follows, all from one sample in a study of shared clonotypes between healthy human individuals. The assay was immunoSEQ multiplex PCR, and TCRdb's table has in-frame clones only and misses some. The sample has about 820,000 clones, around 92% seen once. The specimen was naive CD8+ T cells sorted from blood. The receptors shown here come from a man aged 25-40 years in good health. The conserved cysteine and the conserved F or W are not part of the CDR3 here. D genes are given only for firm matches.

d_call	v_call	j_call	cdr3_aa
-	TRBV25-1	TRBJ2-7	ASSLGQGIHEQY
-	TRBV5-1	TRBJ2-7	ASSGRDGSYEQY
-	TRBV7-9	TRBJ1-3	ASSLTDSAPRNTIY
TRBD2	TRBV5-4	TRBJ2-2	ASSFTGGDTGELF
TRBD1	TRBV11-2	TRBJ2-7	ASSSSDRGTYEQY
TRBD1	TRBV27	TRBJ1-5	ASSFLGQGDQPQH
-	TRBV4-1	TRBJ1-5	ASSQESAYSNQPQH
-	TRBV5-6	TRBJ2-1	ASSFGRGGGNEQF
-	TRBV9	TRBJ1-1	ASSVEQGGGTEAF
TRBD1	TRBV9	TRBJ1-2	ASSVALQGARGYT
-	TRBV6-5	TRBJ2-1	ASSYSKASSYNEQF
-	TRBV11-2	TRBJ1-2	ASSLDSYGYT
-	TRBV9	TRBJ2-7	ASSVGGDTYEQY
TRBD2	TRBV14	TRBJ2-7	ASSQGWTSGNYEQY
-	TRBV7-9	TRBJ2-7	ASSLGAGFAYEQY
TRBD1	TRBV6-6	TRBJ1-4	ASSLPDRGGEKLF
TRBD2	TRBV5-5	TRBJ2-2	ASSLGPILAGGHTGELF
-	TRBV19	TRBJ1-5	ASSLWAGNNQPQH
-	TRBV5-1	TRBJ2-1	ASSPHTGGSYNEQF
-	TRBV30	TRBJ1-4	AWSVSGINEKLF
-	TRBV4-2	TRBJ2-2	ASSQEGPELF
TRBD1	TRBV14	TRBJ1-3	ASSQVARGTGNTIY
-	TRBV21-1	TRBJ1-2	ASSKSRKRWGDFWRDYGYT
-	TRBV27	TRBJ2-1	ASSSGGASPSVNEQF
-	TRBV18	TRBJ2-2	ASSPELWTPDTGELF
TRBD2	TRBV6-4	TRBJ2-2	ASSLSLAGGAGELF
TRBD1	TRBV7-9	TRBJ2-7	ASSSRDRAYEQY
TRBD1	TRBV10-3	TRBJ1-1	AISPGQGNTEAF
-	TRBV2	TRBJ1-5	ASREGGDQPQH
TRBD1	TRBV30	TRBJ2-3	AWTGIGTETSTDTQY
-	TRBV9	TRBJ2-7	ASSVGQGTYEQY
-	TRBV28	TRBJ2-7	ASSQRQNLLGHEQY
-	TRBV7-9	TRBJ2-1	ASSLATSISWF
-	TRBV10-3	TRBJ1-1	AISDPGHLGAF
TRBD2	TRBV27	TRBJ2-1	ASREAGGTFYNEQF
TRBD1	TRBV15	TRBJ1-5	ATSIGGQGNQPQH
-	TRBV19	TRBJ2-1	ASSKDMSSYNEQF
-	TRBV14	TRBJ2-7	ASSRLGDSRAYEQY
-	TRBV29-1	TRBJ1-2	SVESNYGYT
TRBD1	TRBV13	TRBJ2-3	ASSKGQGIRDTQY
TRBD1	TRBV6-5	TRBJ2-7	ATRQGAWNEQY
-	TRBV19	TRBJ2-1	ASSIVSGSYEQF
-	TRBV7-8	TRBJ1-5	ASSLEADNQPQH
-	TRBV6-5	TRBJ1-5	ASSWGINQPQH
-	TRBV10-2	TRBJ2-7	ASGPASSYEQY
TRBD1	TRBV18	TRBJ1-2	ASSPPKIGTGNYGYT
TRBD2	TRBV13	TRBJ2-7	ASSASGSSYEQY
TRBD2	TRBV5-5	TRBJ2-7	ASSFWTRPYEQY
-	TRBV4-3	TRBJ1-3	ASSQDSVTSSGNTIY
-	TRBV27	TRBJ2-7	ASSSAHEQY